A single sample gave rise to the 2 T cell receptor beta chains below, sequenced in a study of T cells in Graves' hyperthyroidism and ophthalmopathy (dated by TCRdb to about 2019). The protocol used for the library was multiplex PCR. TCRdb shows the sequencer as Illumina HiSeq 2000. The TCR beta CDR3 regions were amplified from RNA transcripts. For the first round of RT-PCR on the TCR CDR3, the HTBI primer set was used together with the Qiagen OneStep RT-PCR kit. The public reads were reanalyzed by TCRdb: fastp trimming at Q25, MiXCR alignment, in-frame beta chains only. Records with the same CDR3 protein are collapsed into one entry carrying the most frequent genes and DNA. The sample table contains about 600,000 distinct CDR3 sequences; only one count was recorded for roughly 15% of them. Approximately 12% of the sample is taken by the ten largest. Sequenced: blood. Every receptor here comes from a woman in her 50s with Graves' ophthalmopathy.

Only a few counts were recorded for this clonotype. The chain is built from TRBV3-1 and TRBJ1-5, with D perhaps matching TRBD1 (6 bases). Trimming took off 10 bases at V and 3 bases at J, with 13 bases between the two ends. CDR3 size: 13 residues. Germline CDR1 and CDR2: LGHDT and YNNKEL (reference sequence). CDR3 region: CATSDRFNQPQHF. CDR3 bases: TGTGCCACTTCGGACAGATTCAATCAGCCCCAGCATTTT.

The table lists this clonotype with a few counts. The chain carries TRBV4-2 and TRBJ2-1; possibly TRBD2 for D (6 bases). The CDR3 runs to 16 residues. Germline CDR1 LGHNA, CDR2 YNFKEQ. Trimming removed 3 bases from V and 8 bases from J, with 20 bases in between. CDR3 amino acids: CASSQGPPPGEDEQFF. The CDR3 nucleotides are TGTGCCAGCAGCCAGGGACCACCTCCGGGGGAAGATGAGCAGTTCTTC.